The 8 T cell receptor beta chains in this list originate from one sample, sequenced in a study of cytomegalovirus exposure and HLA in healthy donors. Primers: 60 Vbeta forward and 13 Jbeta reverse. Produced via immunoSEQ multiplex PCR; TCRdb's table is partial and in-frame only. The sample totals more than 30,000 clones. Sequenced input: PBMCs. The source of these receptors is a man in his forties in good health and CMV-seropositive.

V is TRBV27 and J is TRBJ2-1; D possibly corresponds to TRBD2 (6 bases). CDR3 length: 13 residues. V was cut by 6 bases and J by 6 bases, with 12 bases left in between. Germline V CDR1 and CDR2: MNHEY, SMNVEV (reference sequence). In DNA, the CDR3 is TGTGCCAGCAGCCGGGGGAGCGGCAATGAGCAGTTCTTC. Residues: CASSRGSGNEQFF.

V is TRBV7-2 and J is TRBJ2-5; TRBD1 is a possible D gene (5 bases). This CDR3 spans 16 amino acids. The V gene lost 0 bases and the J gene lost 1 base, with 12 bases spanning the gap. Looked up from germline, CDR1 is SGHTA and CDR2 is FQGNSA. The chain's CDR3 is CASSLALGATQETQYF. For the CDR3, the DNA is TGTGCCAGCAGCTTAGCGTTAGGGGCGACCCAAGAGACCCAGTACTTC.

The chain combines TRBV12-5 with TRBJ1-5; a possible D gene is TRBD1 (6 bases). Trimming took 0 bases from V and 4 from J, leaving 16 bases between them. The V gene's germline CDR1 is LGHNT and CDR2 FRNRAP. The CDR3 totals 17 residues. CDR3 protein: CASGLVLGQGLNQPQHF. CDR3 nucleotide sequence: TGTGCTAGTGGTTTGGTACTGGGGCAGGGGCTTAATCAGCCCCAGCATTTT. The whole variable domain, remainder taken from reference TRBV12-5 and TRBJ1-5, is DARVTQTPRHKVTEMGQEVTMRCQPILGHNTVFWYRQTMMQGLELLAYFRNRAPLDDSGMPKDRFSAEMPDATLATLKIQPSEPRDSAVYFCASGLVLGQGLNQPQHFGDGTRLSIL.

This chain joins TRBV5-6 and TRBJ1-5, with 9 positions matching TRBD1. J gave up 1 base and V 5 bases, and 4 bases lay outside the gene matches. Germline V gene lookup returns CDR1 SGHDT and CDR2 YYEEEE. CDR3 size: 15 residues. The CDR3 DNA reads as TGTGCCAGCAGTGATGACAGGGGGAGCAATCAGCCCCAGCATTTT. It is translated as CASSDDRGSNQPQHF.

CDR3 in DNA: TGTGCCACTAGTCGGGGAGGGGCGGGAGGACGAGAGACCCAGTACTTC. It specifies CATSRGGAGGRETQYF. This chain uses TRBV2 with TRBJ2-5; 8 bases map to TRBD2. The trim removed 10 bases at V and 4 bases at J, leaving 17 bases unmatched. Germline V lookup: CDR1 SNHLY, CDR2 FYNNEI. The CDR3 has 16 residues.

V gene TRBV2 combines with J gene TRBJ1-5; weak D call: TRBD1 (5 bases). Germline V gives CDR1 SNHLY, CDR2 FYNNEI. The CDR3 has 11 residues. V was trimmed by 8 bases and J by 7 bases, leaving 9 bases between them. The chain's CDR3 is CASGADQPQHF. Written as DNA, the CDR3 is TGTGCCAGCGGGGCAGACCAGCCCCAGCATTTT.

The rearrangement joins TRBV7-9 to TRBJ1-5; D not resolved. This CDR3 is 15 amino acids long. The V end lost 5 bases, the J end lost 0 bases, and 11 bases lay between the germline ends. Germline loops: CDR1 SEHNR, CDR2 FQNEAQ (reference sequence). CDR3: CASSPGSYSNQPQHF. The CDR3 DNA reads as TGTGCCAGCAGCCCGGGATCTTATAGCAATCAGCCCCAGCATTTT.

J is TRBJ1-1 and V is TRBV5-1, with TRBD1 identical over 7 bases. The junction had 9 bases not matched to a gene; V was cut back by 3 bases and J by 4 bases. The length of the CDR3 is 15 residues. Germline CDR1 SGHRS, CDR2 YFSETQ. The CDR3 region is CASSWGGTGATEAFF. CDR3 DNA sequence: TGCGCCAGCAGCTGGGGTGGTACAGGGGCCACTGAAGCTTTCTTT.